The entry below gives a single TCR beta chain sequence along with its context. It lacks a known antigen. Base qualities are not recorded, but no much larger clone differs from it by a single base. The immunoSEQ Assay, a bias-controlled multiplex PCR, was used to amplify TCRbeta CDR3 regions from genomic DNA. The paper's data handling went like this. Within the assay, amplification of reference gene primers was used to estimate how many nucleated cells each sample contained. To quantify the absolute abundance of each unique TCRbeta CDR3 rearrangement, sequence reads were collapsed and filtered. For each sample, productive Simpson clonality was calculated as the square root of Simpson's diversity index across productive rearrangements. This immuneACCESS table, as held by TCRdb, lists in-frame sequences with V and J called but not all clones. Of the missing ones, under half trace to an unresolved V gene in checked studies; the others have no known cause. V and J calls plus clone size are reproduced from that table; the DNA served to infer D and trimming. Present in this sample are 200,000 to 300,000 clones, approximately 86% of which were seen just once. The ten biggest clones cover 5% to 7% of the sample.

The sample belongs to a study of blood T cell repertoires in COVID-19 (dated by TCRdb to the early 2020s). General notes on the study: Collaborator samples came from the United States, Italy and Spain and covered acute and convalescent phases of COVID-19. The material from the prospective study consisted of cDNA or gDNA derived from T cells, B-cell-depleted T cells, or PBMCs. Subjects who had been exposed to COVID-19, were actively infected with it, or had recovered from it provided the deeply sampled blood TCRbeta repertoires that made up the dataset. The repertoires were released in a freely available public database meant as a resource for research on the immune response to SARS-CoV-2. The samples were drawn from the first 160 participants of the ongoing ImmuneRACE study and from 950 to 1,500 subjects provided by 6 global collaborators. A de-identified subject ID, COVID-19 status, age in years and sex were almost always included in the sample metadata. Where available, HLA class I and class II types were obtained from metadata supplied by the sample provider rather than from assay-based typing.

Each collaborating institution followed its own protocols to collect whole blood in K2EDTA tubes. For TCRbeta analysis, collaborators shipped samples in one of three forms: frozen whole blood, isolated PBMCs, or DNA extracted from either of those sample types. Including cysteine and phenylalanine, the CDR3 has 14 amino acids. CDR3 DNA only is kept here, 42 bases in frame from base 1. From the germline V gene, CDR1 is MDHEN and CDR2 is SYDVKM. Here V drops 4 bases and J drops 10 bases, and the junction holds 11 bases not matched to any gene. Broader findings and caveats from the paper: The quantity of clinical and demographic metadata differed by source and by participant and was supplied without curation.

Recombination linked TRBV28 to TRBJ1-2; TRBD1 lines up with 8 middle nucleotides. This receptor was taken from a woman aged 60-75 years with active or convalescent COVID-19. The source material was peripheral blood. Here is the DNA: TGTGCCAGCAGTTCCCACGCCGGGACAGGCACCTACACCTTC. Its protein is CASSSHAGTGTYTF.